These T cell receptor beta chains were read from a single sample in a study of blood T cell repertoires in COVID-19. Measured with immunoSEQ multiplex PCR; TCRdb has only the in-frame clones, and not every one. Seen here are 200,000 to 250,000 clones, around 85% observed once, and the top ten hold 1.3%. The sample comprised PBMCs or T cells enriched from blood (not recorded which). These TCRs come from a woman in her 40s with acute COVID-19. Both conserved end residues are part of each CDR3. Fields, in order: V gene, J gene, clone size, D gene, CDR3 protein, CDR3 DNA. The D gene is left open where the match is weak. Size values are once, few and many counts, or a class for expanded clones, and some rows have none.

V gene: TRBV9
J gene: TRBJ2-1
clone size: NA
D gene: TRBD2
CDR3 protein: CASSGDPGLAGFREQFF
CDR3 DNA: TGTGCCAGCAGCGGAGACCCCGGACTAGCGGGATTCAGAGAGCAGTTCTTC

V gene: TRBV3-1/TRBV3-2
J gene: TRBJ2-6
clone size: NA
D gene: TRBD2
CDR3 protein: CASSQGGGSGANVLTF
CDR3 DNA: TGTGCCAGCAGCCAGGGGGGGGGCTCTGGGGCCAACGTCCTGACTTTC

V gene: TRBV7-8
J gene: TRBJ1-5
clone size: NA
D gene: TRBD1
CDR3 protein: CASSAGQTPVNSNQPQHF
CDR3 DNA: TGTGCCAGCAGCGCGGGACAGACCCCAGTCAATAGCAATCAGCCCCAGCATTTT

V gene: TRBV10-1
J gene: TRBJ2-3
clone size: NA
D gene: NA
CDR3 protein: CASSAGTGDTQYF
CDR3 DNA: TGCGCCAGCAGTGCCGGAACGGGAGATACGCAGTATTTT

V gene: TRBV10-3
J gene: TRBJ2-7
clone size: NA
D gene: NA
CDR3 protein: CAISALKLVEANYEQYF
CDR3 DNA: TGTGCCATCAGTGCTCTTAAGCTGGTGGAGGCAAATTACGAGCAGTACTTC

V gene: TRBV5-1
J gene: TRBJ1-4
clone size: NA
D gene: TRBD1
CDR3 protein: CASSHTGGPNEKLFF
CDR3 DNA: TGCGCCAGCAGCCATACAGGGGGACCTAATGAAAAACTGTTTTTT

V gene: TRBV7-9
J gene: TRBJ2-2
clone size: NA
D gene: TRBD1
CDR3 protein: CASSLVWTGNTGELFF
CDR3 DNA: TGTGCCAGCAGCTTAGTCTGGACAGGGAACACCGGGGAGCTGTTTTTT

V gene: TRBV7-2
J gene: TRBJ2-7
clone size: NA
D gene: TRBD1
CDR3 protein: CASNKRDSSYEQYF
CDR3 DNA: TGTGCCAGCAACAAAAGGGACAGCTCCTACGAGCAGTACTTC

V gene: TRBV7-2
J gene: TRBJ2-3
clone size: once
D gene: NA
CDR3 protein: CASSSPGNTDTQYF
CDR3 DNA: TGTGCCAGCAGCTCCCCCGGGAACACAGATACGCAGTATTTT

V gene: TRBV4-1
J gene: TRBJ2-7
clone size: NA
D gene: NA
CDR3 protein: CASSQGTYYEQYF
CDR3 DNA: TGCGCCAGCAGCCAAGGTACCTACTACGAGCAGTACTTC

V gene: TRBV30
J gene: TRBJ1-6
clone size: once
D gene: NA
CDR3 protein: CAWSVPGGMSSYNSPLHF
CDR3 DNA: TGTGCCTGGAGTGTCCCCGGAGGAATGAGCTCCTATAATTCACCCCTCCACTTT

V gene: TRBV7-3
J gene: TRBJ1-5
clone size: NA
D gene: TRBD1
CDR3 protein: CASSSQTGADSNQPQHF
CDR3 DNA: TGTGCCAGCAGCTCCCAGACAGGGGCGGATAGCAATCAGCCCCAGCATTTT

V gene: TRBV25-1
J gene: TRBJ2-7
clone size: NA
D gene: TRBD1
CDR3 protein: CASSESRTGGSYEQYF
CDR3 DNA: TGTGCCAGCAGTGAATCTAGGACAGGGGGTTCCTACGAGCAGTACTTC

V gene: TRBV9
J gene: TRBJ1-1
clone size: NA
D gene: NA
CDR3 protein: CASSVGLDTTNTEAFF
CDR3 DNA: TGTGCCAGCAGCGTAGGACTGGACACCACGAACACTGAAGCTTTCTTT

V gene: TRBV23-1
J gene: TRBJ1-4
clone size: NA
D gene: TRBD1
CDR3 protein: CASSIWDRKDEKLFF
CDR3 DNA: TGCGCCAGCAGTATTTGGGACAGGAAGGATGAAAAACTGTTTTTT

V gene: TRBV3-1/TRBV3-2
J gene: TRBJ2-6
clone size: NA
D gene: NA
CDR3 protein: CASSLLSGANVLTF
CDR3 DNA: TGTGCCAGCAGCCTCCTTAGTGGGGCCAACGTCCTGACTTTC

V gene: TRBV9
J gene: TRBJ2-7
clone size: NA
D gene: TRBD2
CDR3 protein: CASSPGTISSEQYF
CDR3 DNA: TGTGCCAGCAGCCCCGGGACTATTTCCTCCGAGCAGTACTTC

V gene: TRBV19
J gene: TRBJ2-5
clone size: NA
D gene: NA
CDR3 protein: CASSGPGGETQYF
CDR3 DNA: TGTGCCAGTAGCGGCCCCGGGGGAGAGACCCAGTACTTC

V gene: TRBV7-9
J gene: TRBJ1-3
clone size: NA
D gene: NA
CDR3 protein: CASSFPSTGLSGNTIYF
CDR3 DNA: TGTGCCAGCAGCTTTCCATCGACAGGCCTCTCTGGAAACACCATATATTTT

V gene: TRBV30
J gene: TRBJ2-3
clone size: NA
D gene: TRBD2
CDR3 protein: CAWTTSGRRNTQYF
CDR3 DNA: TGTGCCTGGACAACTAGCGGGAGACGGAATACGCAGTATTTT

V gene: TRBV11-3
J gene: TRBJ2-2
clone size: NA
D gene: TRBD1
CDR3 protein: CASTWTGDTGELFF
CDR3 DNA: TGTGCCAGCACCTGGACAGGGGACACCGGGGAGCTGTTTTTT

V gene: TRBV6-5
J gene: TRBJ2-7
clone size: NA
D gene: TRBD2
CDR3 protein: CASSRTGGGTYEQYF
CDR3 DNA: TGTGCCAGCAGCCGTACTGGCGGGGGGACGTACGAGCAGTACTTC

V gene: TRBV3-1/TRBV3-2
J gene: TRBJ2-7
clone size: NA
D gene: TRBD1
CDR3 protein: CASSLLGQGHEQYF
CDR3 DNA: TGTGCCAGCAGCCTTCTGGGACAGGGGCACGAGCAGTACTTC

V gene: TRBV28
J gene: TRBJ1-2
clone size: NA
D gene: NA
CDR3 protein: CASSSLLFLAF
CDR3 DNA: TGTGCCAGCAGTTCCCTCCTCTTTCTAGCCTTC

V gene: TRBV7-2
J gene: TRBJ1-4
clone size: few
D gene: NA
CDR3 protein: CASSLANEKLFF
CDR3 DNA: TGTGCCAGCAGCTTGGCAAATGAAAAACTGTTTTTT

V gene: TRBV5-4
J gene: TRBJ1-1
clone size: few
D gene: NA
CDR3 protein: CASSRVLQGSEAFF
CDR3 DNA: TGTGCCAGCAGTCGCGTTCTACAGGGCAGTGAAGCTTTCTTT

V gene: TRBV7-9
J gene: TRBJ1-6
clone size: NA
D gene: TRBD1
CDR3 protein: CASSTGTGRNSPLHF
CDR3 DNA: TGTGCCAGCAGCACAGGGACAGGGCGTAATTCACCCCTCCACTTT

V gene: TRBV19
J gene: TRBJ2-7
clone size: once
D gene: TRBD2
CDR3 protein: CASSIEREGHYEQYF
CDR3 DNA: TGTGCCAGTAGTATAGAGCGGGAGGGACACTACGAGCAGTACTTC

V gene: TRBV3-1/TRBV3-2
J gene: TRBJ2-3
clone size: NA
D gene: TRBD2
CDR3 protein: CASSPPAGGRTDTQYF
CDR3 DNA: TGTGCCAGCAGCCCCCCAGCGGGGGGGAGGACAGATACGCAGTATTTT

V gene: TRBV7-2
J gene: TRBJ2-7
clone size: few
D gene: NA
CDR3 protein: CASSSQRGREQYF
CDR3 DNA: TGTGCCAGCAGCTCCCAGAGAGGCCGCGAGCAGTACTTC

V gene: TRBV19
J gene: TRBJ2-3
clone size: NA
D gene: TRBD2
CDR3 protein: CASSIGLANTDTQYF
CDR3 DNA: TGTGCCAGTAGTATCGGACTAGCGAACACAGATACGCAGTATTTT

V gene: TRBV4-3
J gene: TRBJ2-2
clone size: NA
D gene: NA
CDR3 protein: CASSQEESTNTGELFF
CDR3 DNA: TGCGCCAGCAGCCAAGAGGAGAGCACGAACACCGGGGAGCTGTTTTTT

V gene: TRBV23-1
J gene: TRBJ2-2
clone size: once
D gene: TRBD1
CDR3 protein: CASGQGASIGGELFF
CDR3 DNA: TGCGCCAGCGGACAGGGGGCTTCTATTGGCGGGGAGCTGTTTTTT

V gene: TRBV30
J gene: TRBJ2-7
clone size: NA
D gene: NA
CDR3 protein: CAWSRDYEQYF
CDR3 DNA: TGTGCCTGGAGTCGGGATTACGAGCAGTACTTC

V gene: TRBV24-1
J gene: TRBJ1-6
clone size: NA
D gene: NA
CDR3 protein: CATSDLDRFSYNSPLHF
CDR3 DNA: TGTGCCACCAGTGACCTAGACAGATTCAGCTATAATTCACCCCTCCACTTT

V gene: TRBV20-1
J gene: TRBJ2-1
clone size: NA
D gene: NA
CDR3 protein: CSASRGSYNEQFF
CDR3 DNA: TGCAGTGCTAGTCGAGGCTCCTACAATGAGCAGTTCTTC

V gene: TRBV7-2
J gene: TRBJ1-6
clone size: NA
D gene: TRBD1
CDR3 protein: CASSIRDRDSPLHF
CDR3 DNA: TGTGCCAGCAGTATCCGGGACAGGGACTCACCCCTCCACTTT

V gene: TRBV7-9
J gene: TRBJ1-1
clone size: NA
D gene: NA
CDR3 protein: CASSPPRSWAAFF
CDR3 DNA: TGTGCCAGCAGCCCACCCAGGTCGTGGGCGGCTTTCTTT

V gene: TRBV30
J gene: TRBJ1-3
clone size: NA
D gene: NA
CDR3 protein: CAWSQGSGNTIYF
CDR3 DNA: TGTGCCTGGAGTCAGGGTTCTGGAAACACCATATATTTT

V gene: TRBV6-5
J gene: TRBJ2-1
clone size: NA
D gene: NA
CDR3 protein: CASSQSGGSYNEQFF
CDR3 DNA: TGTGCCAGCAGCCAGTCCGGGGGCTCCTACAATGAGCAGTTCTTC

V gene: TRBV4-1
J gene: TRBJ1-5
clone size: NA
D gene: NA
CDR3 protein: CASSLEAGDGRNQPQHF
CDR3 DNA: TGCGCCAGCAGCCTAGAGGCAGGGGATGGCAGGAATCAGCCCCAGCATTTT